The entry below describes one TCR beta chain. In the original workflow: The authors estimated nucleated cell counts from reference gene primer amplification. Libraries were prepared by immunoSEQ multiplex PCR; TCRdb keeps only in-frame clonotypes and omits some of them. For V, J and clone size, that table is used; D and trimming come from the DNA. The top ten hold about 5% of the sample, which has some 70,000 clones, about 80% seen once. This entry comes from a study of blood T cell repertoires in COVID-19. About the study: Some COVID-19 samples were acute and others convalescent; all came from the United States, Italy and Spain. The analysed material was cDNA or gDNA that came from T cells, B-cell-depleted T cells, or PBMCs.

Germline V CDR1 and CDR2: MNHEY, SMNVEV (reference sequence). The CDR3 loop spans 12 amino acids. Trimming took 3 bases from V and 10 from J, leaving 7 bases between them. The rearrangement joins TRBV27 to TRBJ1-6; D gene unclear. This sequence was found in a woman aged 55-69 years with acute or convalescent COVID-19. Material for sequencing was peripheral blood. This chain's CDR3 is CASSFFPSPLHF. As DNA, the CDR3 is TGTGCCAGCAGTTTCTTTCCCTCACCCCTCCACTTT.